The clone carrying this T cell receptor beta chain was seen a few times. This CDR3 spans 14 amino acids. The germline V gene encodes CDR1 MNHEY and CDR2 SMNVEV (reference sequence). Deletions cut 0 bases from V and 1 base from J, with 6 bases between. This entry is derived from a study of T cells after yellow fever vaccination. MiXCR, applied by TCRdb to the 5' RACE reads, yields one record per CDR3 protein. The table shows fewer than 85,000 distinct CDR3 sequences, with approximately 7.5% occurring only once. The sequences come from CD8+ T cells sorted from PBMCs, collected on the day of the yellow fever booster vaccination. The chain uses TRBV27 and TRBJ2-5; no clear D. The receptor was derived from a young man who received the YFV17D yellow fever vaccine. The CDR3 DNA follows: TGTGCCAGCAGTTTATCGATTGGCCAAGAGACCCAGTACTTC. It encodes CASSLSIGQETQYF.